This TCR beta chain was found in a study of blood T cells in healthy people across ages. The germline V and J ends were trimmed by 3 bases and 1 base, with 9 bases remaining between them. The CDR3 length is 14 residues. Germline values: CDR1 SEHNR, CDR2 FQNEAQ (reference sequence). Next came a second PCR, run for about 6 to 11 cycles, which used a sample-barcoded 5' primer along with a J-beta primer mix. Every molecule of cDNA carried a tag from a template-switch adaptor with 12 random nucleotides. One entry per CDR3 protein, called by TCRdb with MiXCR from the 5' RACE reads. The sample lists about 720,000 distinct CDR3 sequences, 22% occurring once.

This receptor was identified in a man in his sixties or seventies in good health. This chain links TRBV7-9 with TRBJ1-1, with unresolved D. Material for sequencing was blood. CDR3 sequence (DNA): TGTGCCAGCAGCTTCGGCAGAAAGAACACTGAAGCTTTCTTT. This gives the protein CASSFGRKNTEAFF.